The T cell receptor beta chain described here comes from a study of Ad26.COV2.S vaccination and SARS-CoV-2 variants. Sequencing used immunoSEQ multiplex PCR; TCRdb keeps in-frame clones, though not all of them. The repertoire holds hundreds of thousands of clones, around 87% seen once, with roughly 3.1% in the top ten. The treatment is: about 20 received Ad26.COV2.S at low or high dose, single or two shots; roughly five received placebo; per-sample allocation not given. After the first vaccine or placebo injection, samples were drawn on day 63. Germline V gene sequence: CDR1 LGHDT, CDR2 YNNKEL (reference sequence). V shed 2 bases and J shed 1 base, with 5 bases lying between them. This CDR3 is 13 amino acids long.

Here the sequenced sample was peripheral blood, taken in a trial of Ad26.COV2.S vaccine versus placebo. The receptor was derived from a person aged 18-65 years who received the Ad26.COV2.S COVID-19 vaccine or a placebo. This chain joins TRBV3-1 (or the pseudogene TRBV3-2) and TRBJ1-1, with D hard to call. CDR3 DNA sequence: TGTGCCAGCAGCCAAAGGCAGAACACTGAAGCTTTCTTT. It yields the protein CASSQRQNTEAFF.